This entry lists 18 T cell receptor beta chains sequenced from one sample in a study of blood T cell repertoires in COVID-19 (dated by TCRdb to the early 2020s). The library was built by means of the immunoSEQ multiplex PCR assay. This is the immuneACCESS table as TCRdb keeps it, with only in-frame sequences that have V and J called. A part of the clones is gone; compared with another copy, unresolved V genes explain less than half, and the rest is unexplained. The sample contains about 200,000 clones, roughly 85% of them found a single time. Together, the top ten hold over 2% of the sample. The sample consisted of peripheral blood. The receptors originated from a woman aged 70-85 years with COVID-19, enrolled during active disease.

The CDR3, as DNA: TGTGCCAGTAGTATAGTCGGGAGAACTAACTATGGCTACACCTTC. Its translation is CASSIVGRTNYGYTF. This rearrangement joins TRBV19 to TRBJ1-2, with D uncertain. Trimming left V 1 base short and J 0 bases short, with 9 bases between. Germline-derived CDR1 and CDR2 are LNHDA and SQIVND (reference sequence). The CDR3 loop spans 15 amino acids.

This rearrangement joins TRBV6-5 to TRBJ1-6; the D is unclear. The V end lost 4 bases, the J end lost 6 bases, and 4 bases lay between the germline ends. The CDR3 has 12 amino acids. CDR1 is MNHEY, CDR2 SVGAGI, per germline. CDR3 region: CASSSLNSPLHF. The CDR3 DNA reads TGTGCCAGCAGTTCCCTTAATTCACCCCTCCACTTT.

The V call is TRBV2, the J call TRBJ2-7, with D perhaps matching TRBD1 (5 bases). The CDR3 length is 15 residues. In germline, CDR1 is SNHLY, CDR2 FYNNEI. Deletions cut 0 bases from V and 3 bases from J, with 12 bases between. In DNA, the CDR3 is TGTGCCAGCAGTGAAGCGTCAGACAGATTCTACGAGCAGTACTTC. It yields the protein CASSEASDRFYEQYF.

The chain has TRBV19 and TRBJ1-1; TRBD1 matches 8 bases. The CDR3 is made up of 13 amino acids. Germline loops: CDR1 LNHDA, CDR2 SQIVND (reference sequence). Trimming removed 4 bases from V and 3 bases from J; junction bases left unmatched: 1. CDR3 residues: CASSTDRDTEAFF. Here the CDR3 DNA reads TGTGCCAGTAGTACGGACAGGGACACTGAAGCTTTCTTT.

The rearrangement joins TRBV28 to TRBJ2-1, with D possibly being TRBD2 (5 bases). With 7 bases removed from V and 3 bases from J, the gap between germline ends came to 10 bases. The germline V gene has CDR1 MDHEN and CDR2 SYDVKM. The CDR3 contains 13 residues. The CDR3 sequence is CASTKRDYNEQFF. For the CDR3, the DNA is TGTGCCAGCACCAAACGGGACTACAATGAGCAGTTCTTC.

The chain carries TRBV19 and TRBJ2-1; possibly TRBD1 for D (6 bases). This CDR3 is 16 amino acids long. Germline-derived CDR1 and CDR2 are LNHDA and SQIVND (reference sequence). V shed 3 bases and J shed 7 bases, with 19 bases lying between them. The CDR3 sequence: CASSIRGNTPGNEQFF. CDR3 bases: TGTGCCAGTAGTATCAGGGGTAATACTCCGGGGAATGAGCAGTTCTTC.

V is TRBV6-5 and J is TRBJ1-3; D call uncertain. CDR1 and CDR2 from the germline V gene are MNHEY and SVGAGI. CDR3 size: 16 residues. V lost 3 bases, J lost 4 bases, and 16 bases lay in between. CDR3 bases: TGTGCCAGCAGTTATTCATTCAGGCCTTGGGGAAACACCATATATTTT. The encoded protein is CASSYSFRPWGNTIYF.

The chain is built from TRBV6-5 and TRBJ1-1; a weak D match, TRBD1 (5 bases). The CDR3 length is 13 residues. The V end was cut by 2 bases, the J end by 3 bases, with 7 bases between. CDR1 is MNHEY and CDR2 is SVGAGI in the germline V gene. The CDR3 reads CASSYGGDTEAFF. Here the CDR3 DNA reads TGTGCCAGCAGTTACGGAGGGGACACTGAAGCTTTCTTT.

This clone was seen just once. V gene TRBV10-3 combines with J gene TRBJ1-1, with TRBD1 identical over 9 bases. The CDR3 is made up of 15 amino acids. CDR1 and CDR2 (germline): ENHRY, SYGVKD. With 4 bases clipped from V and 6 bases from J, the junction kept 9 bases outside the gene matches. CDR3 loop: CAISAGQGRFAEAFF. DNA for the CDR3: TGTGCCATCAGTGCCGGACAGGGGAGGTTCGCTGAAGCTTTCTTT.

CDR3: CASSSIGGSGARVTQYF. DNA for the CDR3: TGTGCCAGCAGCTCCATCGGGGGTAGCGGGGCCCGTGTTACGCAGTATTTT. This chain connects TRBV7-2 to TRBJ2-3; 8 bases line up with TRBD2. Germline-derived CDR1 and CDR2 are SGHTA and FQGNSA. V trimming: 4 bases; J trimming: 8 bases; junction bases outside the gene matches: 17. This CDR3 region has 17 residues. Full variable domain (remainder filled in from reference TRBV7-2 and TRBJ2-3): GAGVSQSPSNKVTEKGKDVELRCDPISGHTALYWYRQSLGQGLEFLIYFQGNSAPDKSGLPSDRFSAERTGGSVSTLTIQRTQQEDSAVYLCASSSIGGSGARVTQYFGPGTRLTVL.

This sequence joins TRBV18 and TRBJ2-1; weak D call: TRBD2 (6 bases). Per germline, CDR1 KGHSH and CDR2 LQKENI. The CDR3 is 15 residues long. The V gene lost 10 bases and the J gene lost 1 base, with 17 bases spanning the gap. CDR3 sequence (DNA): TGTGCCACCATGCAAGGGGAGGAGTCCTACAATGAGCAGTTCTTC. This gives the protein CATMQGEESYNEQFF.

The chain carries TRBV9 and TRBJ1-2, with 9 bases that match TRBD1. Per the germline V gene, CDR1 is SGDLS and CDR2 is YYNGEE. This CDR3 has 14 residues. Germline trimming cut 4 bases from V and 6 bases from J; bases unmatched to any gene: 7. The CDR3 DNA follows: TGTGCCAGCAGCCCTAGACAGGGGGGGGATGGCTACACCTTC. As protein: CASSPRQGGDGYTF.

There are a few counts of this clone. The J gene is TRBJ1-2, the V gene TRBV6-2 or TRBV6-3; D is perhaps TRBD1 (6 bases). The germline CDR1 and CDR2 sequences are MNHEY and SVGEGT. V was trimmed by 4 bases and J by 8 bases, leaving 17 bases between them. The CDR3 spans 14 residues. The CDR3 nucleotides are TGTGCCAGCAGTTCGAGGGGGGGCTTGAAAGGCTACACCTTC. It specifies CASSSRGGLKGYTF.

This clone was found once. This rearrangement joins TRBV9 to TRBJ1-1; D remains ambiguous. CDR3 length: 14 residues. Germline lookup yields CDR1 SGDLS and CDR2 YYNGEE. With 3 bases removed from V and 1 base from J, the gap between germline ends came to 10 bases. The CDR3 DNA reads TGTGCCAGCAGCGAGACCCTAGGGAACACTGAAGCTTTCTTT. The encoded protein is CASSETLGNTEAFF.

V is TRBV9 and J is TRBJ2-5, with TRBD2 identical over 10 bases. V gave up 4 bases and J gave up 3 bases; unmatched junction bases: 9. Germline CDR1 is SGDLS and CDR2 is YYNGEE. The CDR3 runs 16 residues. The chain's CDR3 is CASSLLAGSGKETQYF. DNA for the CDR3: TGTGCCAGCAGCTTACTAGCGGGGAGTGGGAAAGAGACCCAGTACTTC.

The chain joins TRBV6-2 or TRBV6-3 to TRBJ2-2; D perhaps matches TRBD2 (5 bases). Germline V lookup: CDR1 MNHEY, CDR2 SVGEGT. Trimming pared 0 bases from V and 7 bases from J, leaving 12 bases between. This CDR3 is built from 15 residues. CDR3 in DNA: TGTGCCAGCAGTTACTCGTTCCCGGGGATCGGGGAGCTGTTTTTT. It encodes CASSYSFPGIGELFF.

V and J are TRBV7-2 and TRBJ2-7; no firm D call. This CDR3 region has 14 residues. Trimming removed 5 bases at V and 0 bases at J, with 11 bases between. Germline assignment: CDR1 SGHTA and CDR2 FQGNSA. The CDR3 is CASSLWAASYEQYF. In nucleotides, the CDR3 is TGTGCCAGCAGCCTATGGGCAGCCTCCTACGAGCAGTACTTC.

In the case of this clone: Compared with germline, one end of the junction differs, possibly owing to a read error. CDR3 in DNA: TGCGCCCGCAGTTTGCGCGGGGGCGGGGGGGCCACAGATACGCAGTATTTT. It translates to CARSLRGGGGATDTQYF. V is TRBV5-1 and J is TRBJ2-3, with TRBD2 matching over 9 bases. Per germline, CDR1 SGHRS and CDR2 YFSETQ. This CDR3 is 17 amino acids long.